This T cell receptor (beta chain) is drawn from a study of tumor-infiltrating lymphocytes in oesophageal squamous cell carcinoma. TCRdb reanalysed the PCR reads using MiXCR and keeps one entry per CDR3 protein. The sample has about 21,000 distinct CDR3 sequences, around two fifths seen once. This CDR3 region has 14 residues. Germline CDR1 ENHRY, CDR2 SYGVKD. The TCR sequence derives from a male donor with esophageal squamous cell carcinoma. The sample was esophageal tumor tissue. V and J are TRBV10-3 and TRBJ2-3; 9 nucleotides line up with TRBD1. The J call may be in error: the DNA end matches TRBJ2-1 better. The CDR3 region is CAISGRDRDNEQFF. The CDR3 nucleotides read TGTGCCATCAGTGGCCGGGACAGGGACAATGAGCAGTTCTTC.